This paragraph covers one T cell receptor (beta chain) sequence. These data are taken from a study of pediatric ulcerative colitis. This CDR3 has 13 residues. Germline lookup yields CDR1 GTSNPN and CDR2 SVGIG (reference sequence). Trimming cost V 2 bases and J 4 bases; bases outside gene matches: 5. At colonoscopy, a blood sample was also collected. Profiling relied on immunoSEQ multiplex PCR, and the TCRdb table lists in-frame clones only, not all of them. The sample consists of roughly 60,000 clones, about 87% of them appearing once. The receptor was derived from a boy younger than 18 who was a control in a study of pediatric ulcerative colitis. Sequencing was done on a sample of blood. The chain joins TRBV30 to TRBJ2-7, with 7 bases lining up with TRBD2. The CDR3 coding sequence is TGTGCCTGGAGTCGGGGGGTCCGATACGAGCAGTACTTC. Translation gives CAWSRGVRYEQYF.